The 9 T cell receptor beta chains below come from one sample, sequenced in a study of blood T cell repertoires in COVID-19. The data were produced by immunoSEQ multiplex PCR, yet TCRdb's version contains in-frame clones alone and is incomplete. This table has tens of thousands of clones, about 83% appearing once. Source material: peripheral blood. Source of these receptors: a woman aged 80 or over with acute or convalescent COVID-19.

The V gene is TRBV5-4, the J gene TRBJ1-1, with D perhaps matching TRBD1 (6 bases). In germline, CDR1 is SGHNT, CDR2 YYREEE (reference sequence). Trimming shortened V by 4 bases and J by 5 bases, and 18 bases separated the two germline ends. This CDR3 is built from 15 residues. CDR3 DNA: TGTGCCAGCAGCCCGGGGATGGACAGAGGGACTGAAGCTTTCTTT. Residues: CASSPGMDRGTEAFF. The variable domain in full, with the rest retrieved from reference TRBV5-4 and TRBJ1-1, is ETGVTQSPTHLIKTRGQQVTLRCSSQSGHNTVSWYQQALGQGPQFIFQYYREEENGRGNFPPRFSGLQFPNYSSELNVNALELDDSALYLCASSPGMDRGTEAFFGQGTRLTVV.

The rearrangement uses TRBV28 and TRBJ1-1; D unclear. This CDR3 contains 11 residues. Germline V gene data show CDR1 as MDHEN and CDR2 as SYDVKM. The V end lost 5 bases, the J end lost 6 bases, and 7 bases lay between the germline ends. CDR3 DNA: TGTGCCAGCAGTGGGAGGGCTGAAGCTTTCTTT. It encodes CASSGRAEAFF.

This chain uses TRBV3-1 (or the pseudogene TRBV3-2) with TRBJ2-2; TRBD1 aligns across 8 bases. The V segment lost 1 base and the J segment 3 bases; nucleotides outside the gene matches: 7. The V gene's germline CDR1 is LGHDT and CDR2 YNNKEL (reference sequence). The CDR3 spans 17 residues. CDR3 sequence reads: CASSQGTGGTHTGELFF. CDR3 in DNA: TGTGCCAGCAGCCAAGGAACAGGGGGGACCCACACCGGGGAGCTGTTTTTT.

This clone came up once. V is TRBV6-2 or TRBV6-3 and J is TRBJ2-7, with D unclear. This CDR3 has 14 amino acids. Germline CDR1 MNHEY, CDR2 SVGEGT. V lost 6 bases, J lost 2 bases, and 14 bases lay in between. CDR3 DNA: TGTGCCAGCAGCCCCCTGGGCTCCCCCTACGAGCAGTACTTC. Translated: CASSPLGSPYEQYF.

The chain couples TRBV6-1 to TRBJ1-5; D may be TRBD1 (6 bases). The germline V and J ends were trimmed by 1 base and 7 bases, with 11 bases remaining between them. Per germline, CDR1 MNHNS and CDR2 SASEGT. This CDR3 has 14 amino acids. CDR3 bases: TGTGCCAGCAGTGAAGTATCAGGGGCCCAGCCCCAGCATTTT. It translates to CASSEVSGAQPQHF.

The chain carries TRBV19 and TRBJ2-5, with 7 bases aligning to TRBD1. The CDR3 totals 14 residues. CDR1 is LNHDA, CDR2 SQIVND, per germline (reference sequence). Losses at the gene ends were 5 bases for V and 2 bases for J; bases not matched to a gene: 5. The CDR3 spells CASSPRDRQETQYF. The CDR3 DNA reads TGTGCCAGTAGTCCCCGGGACAGACAAGAGACCCAGTACTTC.

The genes are TRBV19 and TRBJ2-2; 10 nucleotides align to TRBD1. The V gene's germline CDR1 is LNHDA and CDR2 SQIVND (reference sequence). This CDR3 contains 16 residues. V lost 1 base to trimming and J lost 5 bases; unmatched junction nucleotides: 4. The CDR3 nucleotides are TGTGCCAGTAGTATAGTTCGGACAGGGGGAACCGGGGAGCTGTTTTTT. As protein: CASSIVRTGGTGELFF. Together with reference TRBV19 and TRBJ2-2, the CDR3 gives the full variable domain: DGGITQSPKYLFRKEGQNVTLSCEQNLNHDAMYWYRQDPGQGLRLIYYSQIVNDFQKGDIAEGYSVSREKKESFPLTVTSAQKNPTAFYLCASSIVRTGGTGELFFGEGSRLTVL.

The chain has TRBV10-2 and TRBJ2-1, with 9 positions matching TRBD2. V shed 0 bases, J shed 9 bases, and the junction held 0 bases outside the gene matches. Germline CDR1 WSHSY, CDR2 SAAADI. The CDR3 covers 13 residues. The CDR3 sequence is CASSESRGGEQFF. CDR3 nucleotides: TGCGCCAGCAGTGAGTCGCGGGGGGGTGAGCAGTTCTTC.

The chain couples TRBV19 to TRBJ1-2, with 10 bases that match TRBD1. Trimming at V came to 5 bases and at J to 9 bases, leaving 9 bases not matched to a gene. The germline gives CDR1 LNHDA, CDR2 SQIVND (reference sequence). The CDR3 is 14 residues long. As DNA, the CDR3 is TGTGCCAGTAGTGTCCCGGGACAGGGGATGCGCTACACCTTC. This gives the protein CASSVPGQGMRYTF.